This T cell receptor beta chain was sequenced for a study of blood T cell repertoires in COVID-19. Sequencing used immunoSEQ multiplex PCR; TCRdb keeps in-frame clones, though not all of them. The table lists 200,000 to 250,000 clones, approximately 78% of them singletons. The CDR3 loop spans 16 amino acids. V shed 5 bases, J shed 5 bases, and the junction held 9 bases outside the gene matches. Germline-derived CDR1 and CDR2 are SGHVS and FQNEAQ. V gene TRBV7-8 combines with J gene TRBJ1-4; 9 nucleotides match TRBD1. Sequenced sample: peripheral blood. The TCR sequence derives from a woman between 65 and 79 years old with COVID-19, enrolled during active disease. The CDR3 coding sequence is TGTGCCAGCAGCCAAACAGGGGGCCTGCAAAATGAAAAACTGTTTTTT. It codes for CASSQTGGLQNEKLFF.